These 5 T cell receptor beta chains came from one sample sequenced in a study of blood T cells in healthy people across ages. Alongside a J-beta primer mix, a sample-barcoded 5' primer served in a second PCR lasting about 7 to 12 cycles. TCRdb used MiXCR to reprocess the 5' RACE reads, holding one entry per CDR3 protein. The table has under 2 million distinct CDR3 sequences, almost 35% seen once. Sequences were obtained from blood. All receptors come from a woman in her twenties or thirties in good health.

The chain couples TRBV10-3 to TRBJ2-7; TRBD1 matches at 8 bases. Germline CDR1 ENHRY, CDR2 SYGVKD. V lost 6 bases to trimming and J lost 5 bases; unmatched junction nucleotides: 3. The CDR3 totals 12 residues. CDR3 DNA sequence: TGTGCCATCAGGGCGACAGGGGACGAGCAGTACTTC. Protein product: CAIRATGDEQYF.

This clonotype showed up just a few times. This rearrangement joins TRBV7-9 to TRBJ2-1, with 10 bases aligning to TRBD2. The CDR3 sequence is 15 residues long. The junction had 1 base not matched to a gene; V was cut back by 4 bases and J by 1 base. In germline, CDR1 is SEHNR, CDR2 FQNEAQ (reference sequence). The CDR3 nucleotides are TGTGCCAGCAGCTATAGCGGGAGGTCCTACAATGAGCAGTTCTTC. As protein: CASSYSGRSYNEQFF.

This clonotype occurred a few times. CDR3 loop: CASSSFGRAEADTQYF. As DNA, the CDR3 is TGCGCCAGCAGCTCGTTCGGGAGGGCCGAGGCAGATACGCAGTATTTT. This chain uses TRBV5-1 with TRBJ2-3; 8 bases are a match to TRBD2. Germline CDR1 reads SGHRS; CDR2 reads YFSETQ. CDR3 length: 16 residues. Losses at the gene ends were 3 bases for V and 4 bases for J; bases not matched to a gene: 10. Filled out from reference TRBV5-1 and TRBJ2-3, the complete variable domain reads KAGVTQTPRYLIKTRGQQVTLSCSPISGHRSVSWYQQTPGQGLQFLFEYFSETQRNKGNFPGRFSGRQFSNSRSEMNVSTLELGDSALYLCASSSFGRAEADTQYFGPGTRLTVL.

This rearrangement joins TRBV6-1 to TRBJ2-7; 7 bases agree with TRBD2. The junction had 20 bases not matched to a gene; V was cut back by 6 bases and J by 3 bases. The CDR3 spans 18 residues. In germline, CDR1 is MNHNS, CDR2 SASEGT. The CDR3 DNA reads TGTGCCAGCAGGGCGGCTGGGGGACTACACAGACCACACTACGAGCAGTACTTC. Protein: CASRAAGGLHRPHYEQYF.

The chain links TRBV3-1 to TRBJ2-3, with 12 bases identical to TRBD2. The V gene end was trimmed by 4 bases and the J gene end by 2 bases; junction bases not matched to a gene: 4. CDR1 and CDR2 from the germline V gene are LGHDT and YNNKEL (reference sequence). This CDR3 spans 16 amino acids. CDR3 residues: CASSRRLAGDTDTQYF. The DNA for the CDR3 is TGTGCCAGCAGCCGCCGACTAGCGGGGGACACAGATACGCAGTATTTT.